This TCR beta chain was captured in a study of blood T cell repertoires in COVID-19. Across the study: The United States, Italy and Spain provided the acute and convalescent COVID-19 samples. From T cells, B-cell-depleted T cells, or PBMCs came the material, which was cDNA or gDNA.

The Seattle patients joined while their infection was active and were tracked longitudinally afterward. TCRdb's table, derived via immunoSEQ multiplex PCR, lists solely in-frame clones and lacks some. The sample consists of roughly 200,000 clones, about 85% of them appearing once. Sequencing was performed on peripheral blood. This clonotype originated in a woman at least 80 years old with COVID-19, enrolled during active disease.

The CDR3 DNA reads as TGTGCCAGCAGCTTAGCGTACAGGGCAACCGGGGAGCTGTTTTTT. Translation gives CASSLAYRATGELFF. The chain employs TRBV7-2 and TRBJ2-2; TRBD1 might be the D (6 bases). The germline CDR1 and CDR2 sequences are SGHTA and FQGNSA. Trimming stripped 0 bases from V and 5 bases from J, with 10 bases between. This CDR3 comprises 15 residues.